The 21 T cell receptor beta chains below were found in one sample sequenced in a study of shared clonotypes between healthy human individuals. The naive CD8 subset, CD45RO-negative cells positively selected for CCR7, excluded terminally differentiated effector memory CD45RA+ cells. Data came from immunoSEQ multiplex PCR; TCRdb stores just in-frame clones and leaves some out. This table has some 2,100,000 clones, 85% to 95% appearing once. Material: naive CD8+ T cells from PBMCs. The receptors shown here come from a man in his late teens or twenties in good health. Some clones in this sample may be carry-over from other donors' samples.

In the case of this clone: Other nucleotide sequences from this sample produce the same CDR3. The V call is TRBV27, the J call TRBJ1-1; D call uncertain. CDR3 length equals 13 residues. Germline assignment: CDR1 MNHEY and CDR2 SMNVEV (reference sequence). The germline V and J ends were trimmed by 0 bases and 5 bases, with 7 bases remaining between them. CDR3 loop: CASSLSIRTEAFF. Here the CDR3 DNA reads TGTGCCAGCAGTTTATCGATCAGAACTGAAGCTTTCTTT.

The chain employs TRBV11-1 and TRBJ2-4; tentative D call: TRBD2 (6 bases). This CDR3 has 16 residues. Germline V gene data show CDR1 as SGHAT and CDR2 as FQDESV (reference sequence). V was clipped by 1 base and J by 1 base, with 11 bases between them. CDR3: CASSLGRGLAKNIQYF. The DNA of the CDR3 is TGTGCCAGCAGCTTAGGGCGGGGTCTGGCCAAAAACATTCAGTACTTC.

The chain couples TRBV5-1 to TRBJ2-1; 8 bases line up with TRBD2. The CDR3 covers 15 residues. CDR1 and CDR2 (germline): SGHRS, YFSETQ. The J segment lost 4 bases and the V segment lost 7 bases, leaving 10 bases of the junction unmatched. The CDR3 is CASHTSGYSYNEQFF. CDR3 bases: TGCGCCAGCCATACTAGCGGCTATTCATACAATGAGCAGTTCTTC. Combining the CDR3 with reference TRBV5-1 and TRBJ2-1 gives the whole variable domain KAGVTQTPRYLIKTRGQQVTLSCSPISGHRSVSWYQQTPGQGLQFLFEYFSETQRNKGNFPGRFSGRQFSNSRSEMNVSTLELGDSALYLCASHTSGYSYNEQFFGPGTRLTVL.

This clone was observed once. The V call is TRBV11-1, the J call TRBJ2-5; D tentatively reads TRBD1 or TRBD2 (7 bases each). TRBJ2-7 matches the DNA end more closely, so the J call is doubtful. CDR3 length: 13 residues. Germline CDR1 is SGHAT and CDR2 is FQDESV (reference sequence). CDR3 in DNA: TGTGCCAGCAGCGAGGCAGGGGGGGTCGAGCAGTACTTC. Translation gives CASSEAGGVEQYF.

This chain connects TRBV20-1 to TRBJ2-7; D is unclear. With 5 bases removed from V and 7 bases from J, the gap between germline ends came to 9 bases. The CDR3 sequence is 10 residues long. CDR1 and CDR2 from the germline V gene are DFQATT and SNEGSKA (reference sequence). This CDR3 reads CSAPMREQYF. CDR3 in DNA: TGCAGTGCTCCAATGAGGGAGCAGTACTTC.

The sample holds one count of this clone. The V gene is TRBV7-3, the J gene TRBJ1-1; 7 nucleotides align to TRBD1. CDR1 is SGHTA and CDR2 is FQGTGA in the germline V gene. V gave up 5 bases and J gave up 2 bases; unmatched junction bases: 5. The CDR3 extends over 14 amino acids. The CDR3 DNA is TGTGCCAGCAGCCCCCACAGGGGCAACACTGAAGCTTTCTTT. It translates to CASSPHRGNTEAFF.

CDR3 DNA sequence: TGCGCCAGCAGCGCCGACAGGAGGAACACTGAAGCTTTCTTT. The encoded protein is CASSADRRNTEAFF. The V gene is TRBV5-1, the J gene TRBJ1-1; maybe TRBD1 (6 bases). Germline assignment: CDR1 SGHRS and CDR2 YFSETQ. Deletions cut 4 bases from V and 1 base from J, with 11 bases between. This CDR3 contains 14 residues. The whole variable domain, remainder taken from reference TRBV5-1 and TRBJ1-1, is KAGVTQTPRYLIKTRGQQVTLSCSPISGHRSVSWYQQTPGQGLQFLFEYFSETQRNKGNFPGRFSGRQFSNSRSEMNVSTLELGDSALYLCASSADRRNTEAFFGQGTRLTVV.

V and J are TRBV4-2 and TRBJ2-3; the match to TRBD2 covers 9 bases. V gave up 1 base and J gave up 2 bases; unmatched junction bases: 4. This CDR3 comprises 16 residues. Germline V gene lookup returns CDR1 LGHNA and CDR2 YNFKEQ. This CDR3 is CASSQGLAENTDTQYF. The CDR3 DNA reads TGTGCCAGCAGCCAAGGACTAGCGGAAAACACAGATACGCAGTATTTT.

The V gene is TRBV7-2, the J gene TRBJ2-7; D ambiguous. Germline CDR1 reads SGHTA; CDR2 reads FQGNSA. The CDR3 contains 15 residues. V was pared by 3 bases and J by 5 bases, with 17 bases between. The DNA for the CDR3 is TGTGCCAGCAGCTTGAGGAGTCGGGTCCTCGACGAGCAGTACTTC. Translation gives CASSLRSRVLDEQYF.

The chain joins TRBV21-1 to TRBJ1-5; the D call of TRBD1 is as the table states it, not checked on the DNA. TRBV21-1 is an annotated pseudogene. The CDR3 covers 14 residues. CDR3 bases: TGTGCCAGCAGCAAAGTGAAGGGGGATCAGCCCCAGCATTTT. Its protein product is CASSKVKGDQPQHF.

This sequence joins TRBV5-1 and TRBJ2-2; possibly TRBD1 for D (6 bases). Germline V gene lookup returns CDR1 SGHRS and CDR2 YFSETQ. This CDR3 region has 16 residues. The V end was cut by 4 bases, the J end by 4 bases, with 17 bases between. The CDR3 nucleotides read TGCGCCAGCAGCCCCTGGACAGCCCCAGGCACCGGGGAGCTGTTTTTT. Translated: CASSPWTAPGTGELFF.

The rearrangement links TRBV2 to TRBJ2-7; 7 positions match TRBD2. Trimming cost V 1 base and J 0 bases; bases outside gene matches: 3. CDR1 is SNHLY, CDR2 FYNNEI, per germline. The CDR3 has 15 residues. CDR3 nucleotide sequence: TGTGCCAGCAGTGAAGTTGCGGGAGACTCCTACGAGCAGTACTTC. Its translation is CASSEVAGDSYEQYF.

The rearrangement uses TRBV7-9 and TRBJ1-1; 7 bases agree with TRBD1. V lost 0 bases, J lost 5 bases, and 15 bases stayed unmatched. Germline V gene lookup returns CDR1 SEHNR and CDR2 FQNEAQ (reference sequence). This CDR3 contains 18 residues. The CDR3 DNA sequence: TGTGCCAGCAGCTTAGCCTCGTCCCTCGACAGGGCGCGAACTGAAGCTTTCTTT. Its translation: CASSLASSLDRARTEAFF.

This clone was found once. The chain has TRBV7-9 and TRBJ2-3, with 11 bases aligning to TRBD2. CDR3 length: 16 amino acids. The ends lost 5 bases at V and 2 bases at J; junction bases unmatched: 6. The V gene's germline CDR1 is SEHNR and CDR2 FQNEAQ (reference sequence). This CDR3 is CASSTGLAEYTDTQYF. The CDR3 coding sequence is TGTGCCAGCAGCACGGGACTAGCGGAATACACAGATACGCAGTATTTT. The full variable domain, in which reference TRBV7-9 and TRBJ2-3 provide the parts outside the CDR3, is DTGVSQNPRHKITKRGQNVTFRCDPISEHNRLYWYRQTLGQGPEFLTYFQNEAQLEKSRLLSDRFSAERPKGSFSTLEIQRTEQGDSAMYLCASSTGLAEYTDTQYFGPGTRLTVL.

This clone was recorded only once. The chain uses TRBV4-1 and TRBJ1-5, with D perhaps TRBD1 (6 bases). V dropped 1 base and J dropped 0 bases, with 16 bases sitting between them. CDR3 length: 18 residues. Germline CDR1 MGHRA, CDR2 YSYEKL. CDR3 residues: CASSQVAGGLYSNQPQHF. Written as DNA, the CDR3 is TGCGCCAGCAGCCAAGTTGCGGGGGGGCTGTATAGCAATCAGCCCCAGCATTTT.

V is TRBV28 and J is TRBJ2-5; D perhaps matches TRBD2 (6 bases). In germline, CDR1 is MDHEN, CDR2 SYDVKM. V lost 3 bases, J lost 5 bases, and 10 bases lay in between. The CDR3 runs 13 residues. This CDR3 is CASSFPGAETQYF. In nucleotides, the CDR3 is TGTGCCAGCAGTTTTCCGGGAGCGGAGACCCAGTACTTC.

This chain connects TRBV30 to TRBJ1-2, with D uncertain. The ends were cut back, 2 bases at V and 0 bases at J, with 13 bases in the middle. The CDR3 loop spans 15 amino acids. Germline CDR1 is GTSNPN and CDR2 is SVGIG (reference sequence). For the CDR3, the DNA is TGTGCCTGGAGTCGTACGGACGAGGCTAACTATGGCTACACCTTC. It codes for CAWSRTDEANYGYTF.

This clone appeared a few times. This rearrangement joins TRBV15 to TRBJ2-7; 7 bases line up with TRBD1. CDR1 and CDR2 (germline): LNHNV, YYDKDF (reference sequence). The CDR3 extends over 15 amino acids. V gave up 2 bases and J gave up 4 bases; unmatched junction bases: 8. Here the CDR3 reads CATSRLPGQPYEQYF. The CDR3 nucleotides are TGTGCCACCAGCAGACTCCCGGGACAGCCGTACGAGCAGTACTTC.

J is TRBJ1-2 and V is TRBV7-9; 8 bases are a match to TRBD1. The germline V gene has CDR1 SEHNR and CDR2 FQNEAQ (reference sequence). The V gene end was trimmed by 2 bases and the J gene end by 0 bases; junction bases not matched to a gene: 5. The CDR3 has 16 residues. The CDR3 reads CASSLPRTGSNYGYTF. The CDR3 DNA is TGTGCCAGCAGCTTACCAAGGACAGGGTCTAACTATGGCTACACCTTC.

The table lists this clone with a count of one. The rearrangement uses TRBV4-1 and TRBJ1-1; 9 nucleotides align to TRBD1. The CDR3 totals 13 residues. With V trimmed by 6 bases and J by 4 bases, 3 bases remained unmatched. The germline CDR1 and CDR2 sequences are MGHRA and YSYEKL. The CDR3 loop is CASRDRGGTEAFF. CDR3 coding DNA: TGCGCCAGCAGAGACAGGGGGGGCACTGAAGCTTTCTTT.

The V call is TRBV27, the J call TRBJ2-7, with D perhaps TRBD2 (7 bases). The CDR3 runs 15 residues. Germline V gives CDR1 MNHEY, CDR2 SMNVEV (reference sequence). V lost 8 bases to trimming and J lost 2 bases, with 19 bases between them. CDR3 loop: CASGLWRGGAYEQYF. Written as DNA, the CDR3 is TGTGCCAGCGGGTTGTGGAGGGGGGGAGCCTACGAGCAGTACTTC.